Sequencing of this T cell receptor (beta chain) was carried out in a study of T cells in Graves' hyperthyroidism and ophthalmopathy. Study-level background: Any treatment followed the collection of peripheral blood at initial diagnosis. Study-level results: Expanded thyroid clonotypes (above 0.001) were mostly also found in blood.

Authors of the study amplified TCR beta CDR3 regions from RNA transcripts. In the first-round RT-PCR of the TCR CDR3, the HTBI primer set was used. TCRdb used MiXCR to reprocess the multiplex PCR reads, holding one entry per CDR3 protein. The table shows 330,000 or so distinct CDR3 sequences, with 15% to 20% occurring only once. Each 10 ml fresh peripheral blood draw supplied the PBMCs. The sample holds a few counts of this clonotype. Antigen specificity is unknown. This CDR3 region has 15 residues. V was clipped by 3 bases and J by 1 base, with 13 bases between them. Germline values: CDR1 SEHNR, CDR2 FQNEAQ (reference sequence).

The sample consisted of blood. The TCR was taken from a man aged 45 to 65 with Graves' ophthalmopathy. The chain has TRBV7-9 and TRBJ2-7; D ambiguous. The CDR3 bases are TGTGCCAGCAGCTTTGGAAGGGCTGTATCCTACGAGCAGTACTTC. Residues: CASSFGRAVSYEQYF.